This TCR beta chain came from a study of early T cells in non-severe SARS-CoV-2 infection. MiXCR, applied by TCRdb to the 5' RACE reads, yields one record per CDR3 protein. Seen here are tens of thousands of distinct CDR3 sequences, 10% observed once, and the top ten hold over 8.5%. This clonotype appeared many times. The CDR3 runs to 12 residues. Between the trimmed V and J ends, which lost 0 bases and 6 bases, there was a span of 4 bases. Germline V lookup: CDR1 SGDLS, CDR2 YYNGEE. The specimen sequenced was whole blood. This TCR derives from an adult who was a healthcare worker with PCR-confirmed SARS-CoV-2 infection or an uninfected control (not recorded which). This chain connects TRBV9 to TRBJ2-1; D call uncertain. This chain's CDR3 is CASSVGSNEQFF. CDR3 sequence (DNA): TGTGCCAGCAGCGTAGGAAGCAATGAGCAGTTCTTC. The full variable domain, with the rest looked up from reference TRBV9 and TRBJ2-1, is DSGVTQTPKHLITATGQRVTLRCSPRSGDLSVYWYQQSLDQGLQFLIQYYNGEERAKGNILERFSAQQFPDLHSELNLSSLELGDSALYFCASSVGSNEQFFGPGTRLTVL.